This passage covers 4 T cell receptor beta chains from one sample sequenced in a study of blood T cells in healthy people across ages. Primers used in a second PCR of about 7 to 12 cycles were a sample-barcoded 5' primer and a J-beta primer mix. MiXCR was run by TCRdb on the 5' RACE reads, yielding one entry per CDR3 protein. The data show hundreds of thousands of distinct CDR3 sequences, roughly 26% seen once. The sequenced sample was blood. Receptors were obtained from a woman of 80 years or more in good health.

V usage is TRBV10-3 and J usage is TRBJ2-1; TRBD2 is a possible D gene (5 bases). V lost 4 bases, J lost 0 bases, and 10 bases lay in between. Looked up from germline, CDR1 is ENHRY and CDR2 is SYGVKD. The CDR3 runs 15 residues. The CDR3 is CAISGRPSSYNEQFF. CDR3 sequence (DNA): TGTGCCATCAGTGGGAGGCCTAGCTCCTACAATGAGCAGTTCTTC.

About this clonotype: This may arise from a read error, as a much more abundant clone is one base away. This chain uses TRBV7-2 with TRBJ2-2; 14 bases agree with TRBD2. Germline trimming cut 1 base from V and 2 bases from J; bases unmatched to any gene: 3. Germline lookup yields CDR1 SGHTA and CDR2 FQGNSA. CDR3 length: 18 amino acids. The CDR3 loop reads CASSLGGLAGDNTGELFF. Written as DNA, the CDR3 is TGTGCCAGCAGCTTAGGGGGACTAGCGGGGGATAACACCGGGGAGCTGTTTTTT.

A note on this clonotype: A read error may be the cause here, since a much bigger clone is one base away. The chain joins TRBV20-1 to TRBJ2-4; no firm D call. The tail of the sequence fits TRBJ2-1 better, so the J call may be wrong. The V gene's germline CDR1 is DFQATT and CDR2 SNEGSKA (reference sequence). The CDR3 is 12 amino acids. CDR3 loop: CSATNFDRPQFF. The CDR3 DNA reads as TGCAGTGCTACAAATTTCGATAGGCCCCAGTTCTTC.

This clonotype was recorded many times. The rearrangement links TRBV19 to TRBJ2-5; D is unresolved. The V and J ends lost 7 bases and 4 bases respectively, with 13 bases between them. From germline, CDR1 is LNHDA and CDR2 SQIVND (reference sequence). This CDR3 spans 13 amino acids. In nucleotides, the CDR3 is TGTGCCAGTACCCTAAATTGGGGAGAGACCCAGTACTTC. It translates to CASTLNWGETQYF. The entire variable domain, with the rest obtained from reference TRBV19 and TRBJ2-5, is as follows: DGGITQSPKYLFRKEGQNVTLSCEQNLNHDAMYWYRQDPGQGLRLIYYSQIVNDFQKGDIAEGYSVSREKKESFPLTVTSAQKNPTAFYLCASTLNWGETQYFGPGTRLLVL.